This is a list of T cell receptor beta chains from one sample in a study of response to subunit inactivated influenza vaccine. TCRdb analysed the RT-PCR reads with MiXCR anew, one entry per CDR3 protein. This repertoire shows a few hundred thousand distinct CDR3 sequences, around 20% found once; its top ten account for 10%. Sample: PBMCs from blood, taken about 19 months after vaccination. Receptors were obtained from a man between 50 and 69 years old who received an inactivated influenza vaccine. CDR3s include the opening cysteine and the closing phenylalanine or tryptophan.

J gene,V gene,CDR3 protein
TRBJ1-2,TRBV7-6,CASSIDNYGYTF
TRBJ1-1,TRBV28,CASSEPGHRPNTEAFF
TRBJ2-2,TRBV12-3/TRBV12-4,CASTSTPWVPGELFF
TRBJ1-1,TRBV29-1,CSVEGGLNTEAFF
TRBJ2-2,TRBV3-1,CASSQRIRGQGGELFF
TRBJ2-5,TRBV6-5,CASSWGITWGQETQYF
TRBJ1-2,TRBV5-4,CASSLYRGLDGYTF
TRBJ1-6,TRBV7-6,CASSLSHRDNSPLHF
TRBJ2-5,TRBV20-1,CSAGYRSRETQYF
TRBJ1-1,TRBV6-1,CASLRSRTGEGWAFF
TRBJ1-3,TRBV6-5,CASSLFLQGATGNTIYF
TRBJ1-4,TRBV4-2,CASRTAGVATNEKLFF
TRBJ1-2,TRBV7-2,CASSPRVGGEYGYTF
TRBJ2-3,TRBV5-1,CASSLWGSTDTQYF
TRBJ2-1,TRBV2,CASSERLGQYNEQFF
TRBJ1-5,TRBV6-2/TRBV6-3,CASSYGGYQPQHF
TRBJ2-7,TRBV16,CASSPQGAGGIYEQYF
TRBJ2-1,TRBV20-1,CSARGDRPETYNEQFF
TRBJ1-1,TRBV7-8,CASSFGGGTEAFF
TRBJ1-2,TRBV20-1,CSAGPALRGYTF
TRBJ2-1,TRBV4-3,CASSQGLGTRRYYEQFF
TRBJ2-1,TRBV5-4,CASSSGLPNNEQFF
TRBJ2-5,TRBV4-1,CASSQDPRAGETQYF
TRBJ1-3,TRBV10-3,CAISEDVSGNTIYF
TRBJ1-1,TRBV27,CASSLWGTETEAFF
TRBJ2-7,TRBV7-9,CASSLVVAGSYEQYF